The TCR beta chain under discussion was sequenced for a study of T cells expressing NK-cell markers. Study details: Cells sorted as CD3+CD56+NKG2C+, CD3+CD56+NKG2C- and CD3+CD56-NKG2C+ T cells supplied the TCR beta repertoires. Among eight sequenced donors, seven carried HCMV seropositivity while one was seronegative.

TCR beta cDNA was generated via 5'RACE template switching incorporating UMIs. TCRdb re-called the 5' RACE reads and gives one entry per CDR3 protein, without DNA. Its listing shows about 260,000 distinct CDR3 sequences. Study-level results: It remained uncertain whether the expanded NKG2C+ T cell clones were specific for HCMV antigens.

A note on this clonotype: What it recognizes is unknown.

In germline, CDR1 is SGHDT, CDR2 YYEEEE. The length of the CDR3 is 14 residues. This chain links TRBV5-6 with TRBJ1-6; TCRdb designates TRBD1, a call that cannot be tested without DNA. The TCR was taken from a man aged 18 to 29 in good health. Sample: blood T cells: a sorted CD56 or NKG2C T cell subset, CD4+ or CD8+ T cells, or bulk PBMC T cells (not recorded which). The CDR3 loop reads CASSLFQGNSPLHF.